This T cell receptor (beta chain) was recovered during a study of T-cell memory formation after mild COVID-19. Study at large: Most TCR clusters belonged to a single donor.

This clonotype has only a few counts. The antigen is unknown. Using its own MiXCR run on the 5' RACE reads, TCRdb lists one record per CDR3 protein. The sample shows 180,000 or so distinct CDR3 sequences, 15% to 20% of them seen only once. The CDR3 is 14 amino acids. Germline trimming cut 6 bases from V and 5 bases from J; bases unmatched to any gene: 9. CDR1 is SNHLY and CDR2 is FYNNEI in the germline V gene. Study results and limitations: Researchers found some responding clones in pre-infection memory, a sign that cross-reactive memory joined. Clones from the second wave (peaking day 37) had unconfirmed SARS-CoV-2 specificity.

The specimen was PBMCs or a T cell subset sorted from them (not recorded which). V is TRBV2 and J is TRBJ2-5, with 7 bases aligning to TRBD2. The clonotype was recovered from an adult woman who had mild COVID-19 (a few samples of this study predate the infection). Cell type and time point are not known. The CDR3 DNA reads TGTGCCAGCAGGGTACTAGCGCGTGGCGAGACCCAGTACTTC. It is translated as CASRVLARGETQYF.